This TCR beta chain was sequenced during a study of T cells after yellow fever vaccination. This clonotype showed up many times. Generation of TCR cDNA used 5'RACE template switching (which added a universal primer site and UMIs). In TCRdb, the 5' RACE reads were re-called with MiXCR into one record per CDR3 protein. Of some 240,000 distinct CDR3 sequences in the sample, approximately 3.5% were seen once. This sequence originates from a man younger than 30 who received the YFV17D yellow fever vaccine. The specimen comprised PBMCs, sampled 15 days after the yellow fever booster vaccination.

The CDR3 reads CASSYSPEGPEAFF. The CDR3 nucleotides are TGTGCCAGCAGTTACTCACCCGAAGGGCCTGAAGCTTTCTTT. The V gene is TRBV6-5, the J gene TRBJ1-1; no clear D gene. The CDR3 totals 14 residues. CDR1 MNHEY and CDR2 SVGAGI come from the germline V gene. V was shortened by 0 bases and J by 6 bases, with 11 bases between the two germline ends.